Sequencing of this T cell receptor (beta chain) was carried out in a study of blood T cell repertoires in COVID-19. Turning to the study itself: T cells, B-cell-depleted T cells, or PBMCs provided the cDNA or gDNA that served as material.

With 2 bases removed from V and 9 bases from J, the gap between germline ends came to 20 bases. Per the germline V gene, CDR1 is SGHAT and CDR2 is FQNNGV. The CDR3 length is 16 residues. Enrolment of Seattle patients took place during active infection, and they were followed longitudinally. As originally analysed: How many nucleated cells were present was estimated from reference gene primer amplification. The protocol was immunoSEQ multiplex PCR, while the TCRdb copy is restricted to in-frame clones and leaves out a portion. Clone size and V and J calls were adopted from that table, with D and trimming inferred from the DNA. The sample lists fewer than 55,000 clones; 81% were seen once.

The sample consisted of peripheral blood. V gene TRBV11-2 combines with J gene TRBJ2-1, with D possibly being TRBD2 (6 bases). The clonotype comes from a woman older than 75 with COVID-19, enrolled during active disease. CDR3 bases: TGTGCCAGCAGCTTAACCCCGTCGACTAGAGGGGTTGAGCAGTTCTTC. Translating it yields CASSLTPSTRGVEQFF.